Listed here is a single TCR beta chain. Its specificity is not known. The source of the sample is a study of T-cell memory formation after mild COVID-19. Study outcomes and limitations: SARS-CoV-2 specificity was not confirmed for second-wave clones peaking on day 37.

Via MiXCR, TCRdb re-called the 5' RACE reads, giving one row per CDR3 protein. The sample lists more than 80,000 distinct CDR3 sequences, roughly 12% occurring once. The specimen sequenced was PBMCs or a T cell subset sorted from them (not recorded which). The TCR originated in an adult woman who had mild COVID-19 (a few samples of this study predate the infection). Cell type and time point are not known.

CDR3 sequence: CATSRDRATNTEAFF. The CDR3 DNA reads as TGTGCCACCAGCAGAGATAGGGCCACCAACACTGAAGCTTTCTTT. V usage is TRBV15 and J usage is TRBJ1-1; D is undetermined. Germline V gene data show CDR1 as LNHNV and CDR2 as YYDKDF (reference sequence). This CDR3 region has 15 residues. V lost 0 bases and J lost 2, with 10 bases in between. Looking up the rest from reference TRBV15 and TRBJ1-1 gives the full variable domain: DAMVIQNPRYQVTQFGKPVTLSCSQTLNHNVMYWYQQKSSQAPKLLFHYYDKDFNNEADTPDNFQSRRPNTSFCFLDIRSPGLGDTAMYLCATSRDRATNTEAFFGQGTRLTVV.